Presented here are 2 T cell receptor beta chains from one specimen sequenced in a study of blood T cell repertoires in COVID-19. Using immunoSEQ multiplex PCR, the repertoire was profiled, and TCRdb retains in-frame clones only, with some absent. The table lists about 270,000 clones, around 85% of them singletons, with over 9.5% in the top ten. The sequencing input was peripheral blood. The source of these receptors is a woman in her twenties or thirties with COVID-19, enrolled during active disease.

V gene TRBV9 combines with J gene TRBJ2-2; D is possibly TRBD1 (5 bases). Germline CDR1 and CDR2: SGDLS and YYNGEE. V lost 4 bases, J lost 1 base, and 14 bases lay in between. The CDR3 is made up of 16 amino acids. CDR3 DNA sequence: TGTGCCAGCAGCATCCAAGACAGACTGAACACCGGGGAGCTGTTTTTT. Protein product: CASSIQDRLNTGELFF.

The J gene is TRBJ2-7, the V gene TRBV6-6; D gene uncertain. V lost 0 bases and J 0 bases, leaving 9 bases between the germline ends. CDR1 and CDR2 from the germline V gene are MNHNY and SVGAGI (reference sequence). The CDR3 loop spans 15 amino acids. The CDR3 sequence is CASSYSSAISYEQYF. Written as DNA, the CDR3 is TGTGCCAGCAGTTACTCCTCAGCGATCTCCTACGAGCAGTACTTC.